This T cell receptor beta chain was recovered during a study of blood T cell repertoires in COVID-19. At the level of the study: The cDNA or gDNA used as material had been derived from T cells, B-cell-depleted T cells, or PBMCs.

Trimming took 1 base from V and 3 from J; bases not matched to a gene: 3. Germline lookup yields CDR1 LNHNV and CDR2 YYDKDF (reference sequence). The CDR3 loop spans 15 amino acids. Membership in each cohort depended on participant-reported clinical history. The recovered donors of Cohort 3 showed two negative PCRs, clearance, or symptom resolution. Libraries were prepared by immunoSEQ multiplex PCR; TCRdb keeps only in-frame clonotypes and omits some of them. Of a few hundred thousand clones in the sample, about 83% were seen once. Sequencing was carried out using PBMCs or T cells enriched from blood (not recorded which). The receptor was derived from a woman in her forties or fifties who had recovered from COVID-19. The rearrangement uses TRBV15 and TRBJ2-7; TRBD2 aligns across 10 bases. The CDR3 region is CATSRGTSGVYEQYF. The CDR3 nucleotides are TGTGCCACCAGCAGAGGTACTAGCGGGGTCTACGAGCAGTACTTC.